One T cell receptor (beta chain) is described in this entry. This sample is drawn from a study of T cell changes during pregnancy in multiple sclerosis. Libraries were prepared by immunoSEQ multiplex PCR; TCRdb keeps only in-frame clonotypes and omits some of them. This table holds some 80,000 clones, roughly 94% found once. This CDR3 spans 16 amino acids. The V and J ends lost 7 bases and 0 bases respectively, with 17 bases between them. The germline V gene has CDR1 SGHNT and CDR2 YYREEE (reference sequence). This chain uses TRBV5-4 with TRBJ2-4, with TRBD2 as a possible D gene (6 bases). The TCR originated in a female donor with multiple sclerosis, enrolled in a pregnancy study. The material was CD4+ T cells from peripheral blood mononuclear cells, obtained after pregnancy. The CDR3 DNA is TGTGCCAGCGCCAATGCCGGGGGACTAGCCAAAAACATTCAGTACTTC. Its translation is CASANAGGLAKNIQYF.